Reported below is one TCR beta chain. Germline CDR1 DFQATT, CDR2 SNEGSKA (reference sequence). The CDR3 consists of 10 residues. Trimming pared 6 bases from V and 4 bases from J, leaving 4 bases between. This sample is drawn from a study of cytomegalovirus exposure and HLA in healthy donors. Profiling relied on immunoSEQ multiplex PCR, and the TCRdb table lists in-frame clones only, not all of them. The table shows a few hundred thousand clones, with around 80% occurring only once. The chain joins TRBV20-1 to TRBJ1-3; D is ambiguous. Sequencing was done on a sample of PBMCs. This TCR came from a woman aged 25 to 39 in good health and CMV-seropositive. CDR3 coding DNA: TGCAGTGCAGGGGGAAACACCATATATTTT. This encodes CSAGGNTIYF.